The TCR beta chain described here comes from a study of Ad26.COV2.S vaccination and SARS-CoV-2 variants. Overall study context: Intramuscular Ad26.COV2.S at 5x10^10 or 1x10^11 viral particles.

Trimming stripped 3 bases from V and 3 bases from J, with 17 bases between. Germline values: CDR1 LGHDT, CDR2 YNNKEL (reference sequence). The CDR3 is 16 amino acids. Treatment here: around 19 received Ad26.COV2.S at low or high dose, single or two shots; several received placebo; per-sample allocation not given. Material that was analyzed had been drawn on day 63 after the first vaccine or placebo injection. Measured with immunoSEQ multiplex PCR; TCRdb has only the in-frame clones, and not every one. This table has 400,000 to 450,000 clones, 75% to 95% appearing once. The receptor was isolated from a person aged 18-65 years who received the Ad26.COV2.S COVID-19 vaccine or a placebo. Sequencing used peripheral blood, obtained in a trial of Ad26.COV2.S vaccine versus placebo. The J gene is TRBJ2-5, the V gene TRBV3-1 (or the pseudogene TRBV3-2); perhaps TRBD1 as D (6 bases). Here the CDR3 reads CASSHRGLTGKETQYF. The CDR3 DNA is TGTGCCAGCAGCCACAGGGGCCTTACAGGAAAAGAGACCCAGTACTTC.